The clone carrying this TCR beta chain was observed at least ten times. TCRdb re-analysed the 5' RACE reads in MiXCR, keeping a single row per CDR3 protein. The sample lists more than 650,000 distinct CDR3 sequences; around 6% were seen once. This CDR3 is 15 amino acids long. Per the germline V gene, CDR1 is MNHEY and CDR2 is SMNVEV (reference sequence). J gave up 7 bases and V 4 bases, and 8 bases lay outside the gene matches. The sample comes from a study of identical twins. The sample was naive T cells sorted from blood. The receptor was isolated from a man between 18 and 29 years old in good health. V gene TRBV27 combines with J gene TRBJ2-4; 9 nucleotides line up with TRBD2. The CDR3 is CASSWDSGSYNIQYF. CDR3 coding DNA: TGTGCCAGCAGTTGGGATAGCGGGAGTTACAACATTCAGTACTTC.